A single sample is the source of the 11 T cell receptor beta chains below, sequenced in a study of blood T cell repertoires in COVID-19. Libraries were prepared by immunoSEQ multiplex PCR; TCRdb keeps only in-frame clonotypes and omits some of them. The sample records 130,000 or so clones, roughly 88% being singletons. The sequenced material came from peripheral blood. These receptors came from a man in his fifties with acute or convalescent COVID-19.

This chain connects TRBV5-1 to TRBJ1-2; 7 bases fit TRBD1. The germline gives CDR1 SGHRS, CDR2 YFSETQ. This CDR3 is built from 17 residues. V was pared by 4 bases and J by 4 bases, with 16 bases of the junction left unmatched. The CDR3 DNA is TGCGCCAGCAGCGAGGGGGACAGTACCTTTCTCCTCTATGGCTACACCTTC. It is translated as CASSEGDSTFLLYGYTF.

The chain employs TRBV5-1 and TRBJ1-1; D remains unclear. The V and J ends lost 3 bases and 0 bases respectively, with 6 bases between them. Looked up from germline, CDR1 is SGHRS and CDR2 is YFSETQ. The CDR3 sequence is 13 residues long. The CDR3 protein is CASSSGMNTEAFF. DNA of the CDR3: TGCGCCAGCAGCTCCGGGATGAACACTGAAGCTTTCTTT.

Here the CDR3 reads CASSVGQGGSNQPQHF. As DNA, the CDR3 is TGTGCCAGCAGCGTAGGGCAGGGTGGGAGCAATCAGCCCCAGCATTTT. The V and J genes are TRBV9 and TRBJ1-5; tentative D call: TRBD1 (5 bases). The CDR3 runs to 16 residues. V was trimmed by 0 bases and J by 1 base, leaving 11 bases between them. The germline CDR1 and CDR2 sequences are SGDLS and YYNGEE.

This clone was seen just once. The chain combines TRBV11-2 with TRBJ2-2, with 7 bases identical to TRBD2. The CDR3 is made up of 16 amino acids. V lost 4 bases, J lost 2 bases, and 7 bases stayed unmatched. CDR1 SGHAT and CDR2 FQNNGV come from the germline V gene. The CDR3 DNA reads TGTGCCAGCAGCTCCGTACTAGCGTTTAACACCGGGGAGCTGTTTTTT. Protein product: CASSSVLAFNTGELFF.

The chain has TRBV18 and TRBJ1-5; D perhaps matches TRBD1 (6 bases). Germline CDR1 is KGHSH and CDR2 is LQKENI. V was trimmed by 6 bases and J by 0 bases, leaving 12 bases between them. This CDR3 has 15 amino acids. CDR3 protein: CASSRTADSNQPQHF. The CDR3 DNA reads TGTGCCAGCTCTCGGACAGCGGATAGCAATCAGCCCCAGCATTTT.

The V call is TRBV5-6, the J call TRBJ2-7; the D is unclear. Germline-derived CDR1 and CDR2 are SGHDT and YYEEEE. Between the trimmed V and J ends, which lost 2 bases and 3 bases, there was a span of 12 bases. CDR3 size: 14 residues. CDR3 region: CASSFFGRFYEQYF. In nucleotides, the CDR3 is TGTGCCAGCAGCTTTTTTGGCAGATTCTACGAGCAGTACTTC.

The rearrangement links TRBV28 to TRBJ1-4; D is possibly TRBD1 (6 bases). Germline V CDR1 and CDR2: MDHEN, SYDVKM. The ends were cut back, 6 bases at V and 7 bases at J, with 15 bases in the middle. The CDR3 covers 14 residues. The CDR3 is CASRPRGTSEKLFF. In DNA form, the CDR3 reads TGTGCCAGCAGGCCGAGGGGGACAAGTGAAAAACTGTTTTTT.

The CDR3 spells CASSGSHREGYTF. Here the CDR3 DNA reads TGTGCCAGCAGCGGAAGCCACAGGGAAGGCTACACCTTC. The gene calls are TRBV9 and TRBJ1-2; weak D call: TRBD1 (6 bases). The CDR3 is 13 residues long. Between the trimmed V and J ends, which lost 3 bases and 8 bases, there was a span of 14 bases. CDR1 SGDLS and CDR2 YYNGEE come from the germline V gene.

The chain recombines TRBV15 with TRBJ1-2; 9 bases are shared with TRBD1. CDR1 and CDR2 from the germline V gene are LNHNV and YYDKDF (reference sequence). Losses at the gene ends were 0 bases for V and 6 bases for J; bases not matched to a gene: 5. This CDR3 spans 15 amino acids. The CDR3 nucleotides read TGTGCCACCAGCAGAGAATACAGGGGGCTTAATGGCTACACCTTC. Protein sequence: CATSREYRGLNGYTF.

The J gene is TRBJ1-5, the V gene TRBV18; TRBD1 might be the D (5 bases). The CDR3 extends over 15 amino acids. V lost 2 bases, J lost 4 bases, and 12 bases lay in between. Germline V gene data show CDR1 as KGHSH and CDR2 as LQKENI. Here the CDR3 DNA reads TGTGCCAGCTCACCAGGGGGGTATGGGAATCAGCCCCAGCATTTT. The encoded protein is CASSPGGYGNQPQHF. Based on the CDR3 plus reference TRBV18 and TRBJ1-5, the full variable domain is NAGVMQNPRHLVRRRGQEARLRCSPMKGHSHVYWYRQLPEEGLKFMVYLQKENIIDESGMPKERFSAEFPKEGPSILRIQQVVRGDSAAYFCASSPGGYGNQPQHFGDGTRLSIL.

The genes are TRBV7-8 and TRBJ1-4; 8 bases fit TRBD1. This CDR3 comprises 15 residues. Losses at the gene ends were 5 bases for V and 7 bases for J; bases not matched to a gene: 9. Germline loops: CDR1 SGHVS, CDR2 FQNEAQ. For the CDR3, the DNA is TGTGCCAGCAGCGACCCAGGGGGCGCATTTGAAAAACTGTTTTTT. Amino acid sequence: CASSDPGGAFEKLFF. The full variable domain, completed using reference TRBV7-8 and TRBJ1-4, is GAGVSQSPRYKVAKRGQDVALRCDPISGHVSLFWYQQALGQGPEFLTYFQNEAQLDKSGLPSDRFFAERPEGSVSTLKIQRTQQEDSAVYLCASSDPGGAFEKLFFGSGTQLSVL.